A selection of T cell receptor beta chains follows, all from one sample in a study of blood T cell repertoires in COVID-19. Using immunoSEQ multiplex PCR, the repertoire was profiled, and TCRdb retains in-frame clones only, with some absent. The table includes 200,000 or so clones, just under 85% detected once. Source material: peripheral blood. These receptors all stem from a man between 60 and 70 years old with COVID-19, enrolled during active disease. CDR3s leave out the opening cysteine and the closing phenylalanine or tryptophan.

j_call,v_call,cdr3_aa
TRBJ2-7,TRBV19,ASSIGRVGEQY
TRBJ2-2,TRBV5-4,ASSLADRVTGELF
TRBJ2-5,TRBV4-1,ASSQEMIGTGQETQY
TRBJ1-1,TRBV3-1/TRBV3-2,ASSLPGQTPTEAF
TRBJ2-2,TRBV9,ASSVDGRAGELF
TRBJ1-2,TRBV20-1,SVGGSDYT
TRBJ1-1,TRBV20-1,SAYQGGEAF
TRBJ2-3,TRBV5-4,ASSPNQGSTDTQY
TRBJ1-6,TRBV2,ASRGALGGPNSYNSPLH
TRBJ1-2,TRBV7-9,ASSLGQGRNYGYT
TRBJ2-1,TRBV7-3,ASSLKGLTNEQF
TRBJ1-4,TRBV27,ASSSGLKGEKLF
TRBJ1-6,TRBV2,ASRKGAQNSPLH
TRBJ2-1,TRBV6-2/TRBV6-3,ASSYSGGTGRYNEQF
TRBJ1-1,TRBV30,AWSTGGLAF
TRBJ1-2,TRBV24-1,ATSEDRNYGYT
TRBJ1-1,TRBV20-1,SVGGNTEAF
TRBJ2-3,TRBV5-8,ASSLDQADTQY
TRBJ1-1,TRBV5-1,ASTLEGGANTEAF
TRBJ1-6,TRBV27,ASRLDSSYNSPLH
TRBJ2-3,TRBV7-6,ASSLARGRTDTQY
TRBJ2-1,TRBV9,ASSLTSGSTYEQF
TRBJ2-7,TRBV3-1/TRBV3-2,ASSQGRGAVNYEQY
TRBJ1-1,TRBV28,ASSSRGRRSEAF
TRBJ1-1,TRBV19,ASTVLIGTGGTMNTEAF
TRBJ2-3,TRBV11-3,ASSLSAGRAQY